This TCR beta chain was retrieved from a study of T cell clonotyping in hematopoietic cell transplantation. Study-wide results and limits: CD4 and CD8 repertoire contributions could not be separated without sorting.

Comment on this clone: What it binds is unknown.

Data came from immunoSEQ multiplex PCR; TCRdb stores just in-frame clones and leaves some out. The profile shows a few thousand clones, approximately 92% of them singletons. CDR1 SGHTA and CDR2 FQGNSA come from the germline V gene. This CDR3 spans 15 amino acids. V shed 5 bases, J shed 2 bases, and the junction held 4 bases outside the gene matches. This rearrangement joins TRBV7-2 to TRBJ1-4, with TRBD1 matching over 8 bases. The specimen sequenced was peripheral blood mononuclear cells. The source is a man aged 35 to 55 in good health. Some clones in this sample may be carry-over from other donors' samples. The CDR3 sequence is CASSARQGTNEKLFF. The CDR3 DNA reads TGTGCCAGCAGCGCCCGACAGGGGACTAATGAAAAACTGTTTTTT.